This TCR beta chain was recovered during a study of regulatory T cells in long-lasting Graves disease. Time point described: newly diagnosed GD, antithyroid drugs for less than 3 months. PBMC-extracted RNA yielded the TCR library. Through Arm-PCR of CDR3 regions and iRepertoire HTBI primers, TCR beta libraries were built. TCRdb reprocessed the multiplex PCR reads with MiXCR, giving one entry per CDR3 protein. The sample consists of a few hundred thousand distinct CDR3 sequences, about 13% of them appearing once. Trimming at V came to 4 bases and at J to 3 bases, leaving 12 bases not matched to a gene. Germline-derived CDR1 and CDR2 are SGHRS and YFSETQ. This CDR3 has 17 residues. These data also featured in a second study, about T cells in Graves' hyperthyroidism and ophthalmopathy.

The J gene is TRBJ2-3, the V gene TRBV5-1; 9 bases map to TRBD2. The input for sequencing was peripheral blood mononuclear cells (PBMCs), taken at new diagnosis, from a patient treated with antithyroid drugs. This sequence was found in a man aged 30-40 years with Graves disease. The chain's CDR3 is CASSVGTSSGVTDTQYF. The CDR3 nucleotides are TGCGCCAGCAGCGTGGGGACTAGCTCGGGTGTGACAGATACGCAGTATTTT.